This T cell receptor (beta chain) emerged from a study of T cell responses to AZD1222 COVID-19 vaccine. The length of the CDR3 is 15 residues. V lost 4 bases and J lost 4; bases outside the gene matches: 7. CDR1 is SGHNT and CDR2 is YYREEE in the germline V gene (reference sequence). Study-level findings and limits: Recipients of AZD1222 seropositive at baseline numbered only 5 to 7. Vaccine-associated CD4 TCRs ranged over spike, dominating at 160-218 and 743-854. The study found Spike-specific TCR breadth and depth rose after two AZD1222 doses. Females outnumbered males among donors, who were mostly white British; clonal diversity was possibly underestimated.

Sequencing was performed with immunoSEQ multiplex PCR; in TCRdb, only in-frame clones are kept and a portion is missing. The sample lists 120,000 to 150,000 clones, over 80% seen once, with approximately 3% in the top ten. As to this clone: Antigen specificity is unknown.

This receptor was taken from an adult in good health. V and J are TRBV5-4 and TRBJ2-1; TRBD1 matches 8 bases. The input for sequencing was peripheral blood, taken on day 0 of MenACWY control vaccination. The chain's CDR3 is CASSIPGQAYNEQFF. CDR3 coding DNA: TGTGCCAGCAGCATCCCGGGACAGGCGTACAATGAGCAGTTCTTC.